This TCR beta chain stems from a study of early stage breast cancer tumors. Overall study: Most of the 16 invasive tumors were ER+, PR+ and HER2-. Each sample averaged approximately 10-fold read coverage.

The CDR3 extends over 17 amino acids. CDR1 and CDR2 from the germline V gene are WSHSY and SAAADI. The junction had 9 bases not matched to a gene; V was cut back by 3 bases and J by 3 bases. Measured with immunoSEQ multiplex PCR; TCRdb has only the in-frame clones, and not every one. The table has tens of thousands of clones, roughly four fifths seen once. This TCR came from a person aged 40 to 50 with breast cancer. Sequenced input: blood. V and J are TRBV10-2 and TRBJ2-3; 10 positions match TRBD2. The CDR3 is CASSDGASGSLTDTQYF. In DNA form, the CDR3 reads TGCGCCAGCAGTGATGGAGCTAGCGGGAGTTTGACAGATACGCAGTATTTT.